This TCR beta chain was recorded in a study of CD8+CD57+ T cells in acquired aplastic anemia. As for the study in general: DNA recovered from sorted CD4+ and CD8+ cells had a mean of approximately 3.5 ug.

As regards this clonotype: Its target is not known.

Findings and limits, study-wide: Overlapping CD8+ CDR3 repertoires of patients and controls contained nearly 30 shared sequences. CD8+ Simpson's diversity showed no significant patient-control difference.

The study profiled TCR beta VDJ and CDR3 using genomic DNA as template. TCRdb reprocessed the reads with MiXCR, giving one entry per CDR3 protein. The table shows about 40,000 distinct CDR3 sequences, with over 55% occurring only once. The CDR3 extends over 16 amino acids. V lost 7 bases, J lost 2 bases, and 12 bases stayed unmatched. CDR1 and CDR2 from the germline V gene are SGHVS and FQNEAQ. All sequencing subjects had displayed CD8+CD57+ cell expansion on flow cytometry. Sampling of blood occurred while the patients had still received no therapy. This TCR was sampled from a human donor with aplastic anemia. The sequencing sample was made of sorted CD4+, CD8+, or CD8+CD57+ T cells (not recorded which) from PBMCs. V gene TRBV7-8 combines with J gene TRBJ2-5, with 8 bases identical to TRBD1. The CDR3 region has the DNA TGTGCCAGCAACATGGGCACCCGGGACAGGCAAGAGACCCAGTACTTC. Protein product: CASNMGTRDRQETQYF.